This TCR beta chain was sequenced in a study of blood T cell repertoires in COVID-19. Across the study: PBMCs, B-cell-depleted T cells, or T cells were the source of the cDNA or gDNA that made up the material.

This CDR3 is built from 16 residues. Germline V gives CDR1 LNHDA, CDR2 SQIVND (reference sequence). The V end lost 2 bases, the J end lost 4 bases, and 17 bases lay between the germline ends. In the authors' methods: By means of reference gene primer amplification, nucleated cell counts were estimated. Libraries were prepared by immunoSEQ multiplex PCR; TCRdb keeps only in-frame clonotypes and omits some of them. D and trimming come from the DNA, and the V and J calls and clone size come from that table. Among fewer than 300,000 clones listed, 80% to 95% were seen once. Seattle enrolled patients during active infection and tracked them longitudinally.

The TCR comes from a woman in her 30s with COVID-19, enrolled during active disease. The sample was peripheral blood. This chain uses TRBV19 with TRBJ1-2; D is perhaps TRBD1 (5 bases). CDR3 bases: TGTGCCAGTAGTATACAGGGCAATCCCGTTAGCTATGGCTACACCTTC. It yields the protein CASSIQGNPVSYGYTF.